Below, 17 T cell receptor beta chains from the same sample are listed, as sequenced in a study of blood T cells in healthy people across ages. A second PCR, run for about 6 to 11 cycles, used a sample-barcoded 5' primer plus a J-beta primer mix. TCRdb re-derived calls from the 5' RACE reads in MiXCR, one entry per CDR3 protein. The sample records around 790,000 distinct CDR3 sequences, around 42% being singletons. Sequencing used blood. These receptors all come from a man aged 55 to 70 in good health.

The chain recombines TRBV6-5 with TRBJ2-7, with a possible D match to TRBD1 (6 bases). The CDR3 loop spans 13 amino acids. V lost 9 bases to trimming and J lost 7 bases, with 19 bases between them. Per the germline V gene, CDR1 is MNHEY and CDR2 is SVGAGI. CDR3 nucleotide sequence: TGTGCCAGTACAGGGCCCTCCTACAATGAGCAGTACTTC. This gives the protein CASTGPSYNEQYF.

The chain employs TRBV4-3 and TRBJ2-1, with D unresolved. Germline lookup yields CDR1 LGHNA and CDR2 YSLEER. V shed 4 bases and J shed 0 bases, with 16 bases lying between them. The CDR3 has 17 amino acids. Written as DNA, the CDR3 is TGCGCCAGCAGCCCTGAGCTGCGGCAAAGCTCCTACAATGAGCAGTTCTTC. Its translation: CASSPELRQSSYNEQFF.

This clonotype was detected only a few times. The V gene is TRBV7-3, the J gene TRBJ2-3; 9 nucleotides match TRBD2. This CDR3 has 14 amino acids. The germline V gene has CDR1 SGHTA and CDR2 FQGTGA. V lost 2 bases, J lost 6 bases, and 3 bases stayed unmatched. CDR3 in amino acids: CASSLAGGFDTQYF. In DNA, the CDR3 is TGTGCCAGCAGCTTAGCGGGGGGGTTCGATACGCAGTATTTT.

This clonotype appeared a few times. V usage is TRBV6-6 and J usage is TRBJ2-5; tentatively, D is TRBD1 or TRBD2 (5 bases each). In germline, CDR1 is MNHNY, CDR2 SVGAGI (reference sequence). V shed 4 bases and J shed 2 bases, with 14 bases lying between them. The CDR3 is 15 residues long. The chain's CDR3 is CASSSPGRRQETQYF. The CDR3 DNA sequence: TGTGCCAGCAGTTCCCCGGGACGGAGACAAGAGACCCAGTACTTC.

This clonotype has ten or more counts. The gene calls are TRBV13 and TRBJ1-2; D uncertain. Trimming took off 3 bases at V and 4 bases at J, with 9 bases between the two ends. The CDR3 extends over 13 amino acids. Germline CDR1 and CDR2: PRHDT and FYEKMQ (reference sequence). The CDR3: CASSLTSTYGYTF. CDR3 nucleotide sequence: TGTGCCAGCAGCTTGACCTCAACCTATGGCTACACCTTC.

The chain combines TRBV15 with TRBJ2-3; D is possibly TRBD2 (6 bases). Germline V gene sequence: CDR1 LNHNV, CDR2 YYDKDF (reference sequence). Trimming removed 5 bases at V and 0 bases at J, with 12 bases between. The CDR3 has 15 residues. This chain's CDR3 is CATSGLASSTDTQYF. Written as DNA, the CDR3 is TGTGCCACCAGCGGGCTAGCGAGTAGCACAGATACGCAGTATTTT.

This clonotype showed up just a few times. The chain is built from TRBV4-2 and TRBJ1-6; tentative D call: TRBD1 (5 bases). With 0 bases removed from V and 8 bases from J, the gap between germline ends came to 5 bases. The length of the CDR3 is 13 residues. Germline CDR1 LGHNA, CDR2 YNFKEQ. The CDR3 loop reads CASSQDRDSPLHF. DNA for the CDR3: TGTGCCAGCAGCCAAGACAGGGATTCACCCCTCCACTTT.

This chain joins TRBV28 and TRBJ2-4; D remains unclear. Germline CDR1 MDHEN, CDR2 SYDVKM. Trimming left V 2 bases short and J 4 bases short, with 15 bases between. This CDR3 is 16 amino acids long. This CDR3 reads CASSLPGFDQKNIQYF. CDR3 sequence (DNA): TGTGCCAGCAGTTTACCGGGTTTCGACCAGAAAAACATTCAGTACTTC. Complete variable domain (other parts from reference TRBV28 and TRBJ2-4): DVKVTQSSRYLVKRTGEKVFLECVQDMDHENMFWYRQDPGLGLRLIYFSYDVKMKEKGDIPEGYSVSREKKERFSLILESASTNQTSMYLCASSLPGFDQKNIQYFGAGTRLSVL.

This clonotype was seen only a few times. The gene calls are TRBV20-1 and TRBJ2-6; D not resolved. Looked up from germline, CDR1 is DFQATT and CDR2 is SNEGSKA (reference sequence). Trimming took off 2 bases at V and 0 bases at J, with 11 bases between the two ends. This CDR3 comprises 16 residues. The CDR3 coding sequence is TGCAGTGCTAGACCGACACTGGCCTCTGGGGCCAACGTCCTGACTTTC. This translates into CSARPTLASGANVLTF.

This chain links TRBV12-3 or TRBV12-4 with TRBJ2-5; TRBD1 matches 9 bases. The CDR3 has 15 residues. Losses at the gene ends were 5 bases for V and 11 bases for J; bases not matched to a gene: 15. CDR3 sequence (DNA): TGTGCCAGCAGTCCAATACCCGGGACAGGGCGAGAGCAGTACTTC. Translation gives CASSPIPGTGREQYF.

This clonotype was counted a single time. The V call is TRBV7-2, the J call TRBJ2-2, with 8 positions matching TRBD1. The CDR3 spans 15 residues. The germline V gene has CDR1 SGHTA and CDR2 FQGNSA. Trimming removed 4 bases from V and 4 bases from J; junction bases left unmatched: 5. The CDR3 sequence is CASSSYRGSTGELFF. The CDR3, as DNA: TGTGCCAGCAGCTCCTACAGGGGGAGCACCGGGGAGCTGTTTTTT.

This clonotype was picked up one time. V usage is TRBV2 and J usage is TRBJ2-2; D is undetermined. Between the trimmed V and J ends, which lost 7 bases and 1 base, there was a span of 16 bases. The germline CDR1 and CDR2 sequences are SNHLY and FYNNEI. There are 16 residues in the CDR3. Here the CDR3 DNA reads TGTGCCAGCATACTCGGGCGGCAGAGGAACACCGGGGAGCTGTTTTTT. It codes for CASILGRQRNTGELFF.

This clonotype has at least ten counts. This rearrangement joins TRBV11-2 to TRBJ2-5, with a possible D match to TRBD1 (5 bases). The CDR3 runs 16 residues. V was shortened by 0 bases and J by 3 bases, with 14 bases between the two germline ends. Germline-derived CDR1 and CDR2 are SGHAT and FQNNGV. The CDR3 loop is CASSLEVQGWEETQYF. The CDR3, as DNA: TGTGCCAGCAGCTTAGAAGTCCAGGGATGGGAAGAGACCCAGTACTTC.

This clonotype was picked up many times. The chain uses TRBV20-1 and TRBJ1-6; tentative D call: TRBD1 (6 bases). V was clipped by 6 bases and J by 5 bases, with 17 bases between them. This CDR3 is 15 amino acids long. Germline V lookup: CDR1 DFQATT, CDR2 SNEGSKA (reference sequence). CDR3 amino acids: CSAQPQQGNNSPLHF. The DNA of the CDR3 is TGCAGTGCCCAGCCCCAACAGGGAAATAATTCACCCCTCCACTTT.

The V and J genes are TRBV5-1 and TRBJ2-1; tentative D call: TRBD1 (5 bases). Germline V CDR1 and CDR2: SGHRS, YFSETQ. Trimming took 4 bases from V and 2 from J, leaving 10 bases between them. CDR3 size: 14 residues. The CDR3 DNA reads as TGCGCCAGCAGCCCCGACAGCGCCTACAATGAGCAGTTCTTC. Translation gives CASSPDSAYNEQFF.

This clonotype showed up just a few times. V and J are TRBV30 and TRBJ2-5, with D possibly being TRBD1 or TRBD2 (6 bases each). Germline CDR1 GTSNPN, CDR2 SVGIG (reference sequence). CDR3 length: 13 residues. The ends were cut back, 1 base at V and 11 bases at J, with 17 bases in the middle. The CDR3 is CAWSAMGGKEQYF. The CDR3 bases are TGTGCCTGGAGTGCCATGGGGGGCAAAGAGCAGTACTTC. The full variable domain, in which reference TRBV30 and TRBJ2-5 provide the parts outside the CDR3, is SQTIHQWPATLVQPVGSPLSLECTVEGTSNPNLYWYRQAAGRGLQLLFYSVGIGQISSEVPQNLSASRPQDRQFILSSKKLLLSDSGFYLCAWSAMGGKEQYFGPGTRLLVL.

The chain couples TRBV5-1 to TRBJ2-3; 8 positions agree with TRBD1. This CDR3 has 14 amino acids. Losses at the gene ends were 6 bases for V and 2 bases for J; bases not matched to a gene: 5. Germline V CDR1 and CDR2: SGHRS, YFSETQ. CDR3: CASKDREVTDTQYF. For the CDR3, the DNA is TGCGCCAGCAAGGACAGGGAGGTCACAGATACGCAGTATTTT.